Presented here are 14 T cell receptor beta chains from one specimen sequenced in a study of CD8+ T cells in alopecia areata. Extraction of RNA preceded its reverse transcription into cDNA, which served as the sequencing template. Only in-frame clones appear in the TCRdb table, and some are missing; sequencing was by immunoSEQ multiplex PCR. The sample lists 60,000 to 90,000 clones, around two thirds occurring once. Treatment meaning: oral pan-JAK inhibitor, 5-10 mg twice daily. The input for sequencing was CD8+ T cells sorted from blood, taken at week 24, from a patient treated with tofacitinib. The receptors were gathered from a human donor with alopecia areata.

The chain has TRBV13 and TRBJ2-3; 8 nucleotides match TRBD2. Trimming at V came to 4 bases and at J to 4 bases, leaving 10 bases not matched to a gene. Germline CDR1 PRHDT, CDR2 FYEKMQ (reference sequence). This CDR3 contains 16 residues. CDR3 in amino acids: CASSSGTRFFADTQYF. The CDR3 DNA sequence: TGTGCCAGCAGCTCGGGGACTAGGTTTTTTGCAGATACGCAGTATTTT.

The genes are TRBV4-1 and TRBJ2-3; D remains ambiguous. CDR1 MGHRA and CDR2 YSYEKL come from the germline V gene. V was trimmed by 4 bases and J by 2 bases, leaving 10 bases between them. The CDR3 spans 14 residues. The CDR3 spells CASSRWSNTDTQYF. CDR3 DNA: TGCGCCAGCAGCCGATGGAGCAACACAGATACGCAGTATTTT.

J is TRBJ2-7 and V is TRBV6-6; 11 bases agree with TRBD2. The CDR3 loop spans 14 amino acids. Trimming cost V 7 bases and J 5 bases; bases outside gene matches: 7. Germline values: CDR1 MNHNY, CDR2 SVGAGI (reference sequence). CDR3 nucleotides: TGTGCCAGCACCCCACTAGCGGGAGCAAACGAGCAGTACTTC. It yields the protein CASTPLAGANEQYF.

The chain carries TRBV27 and TRBJ1-1; the D is unclear. This CDR3 region has 12 residues. Germline-derived CDR1 and CDR2 are MNHEY and SMNVEV (reference sequence). Trimming removed 11 bases at V and 1 base at J, with 11 bases between. The CDR3 is CACRTANTEAFF. The CDR3 DNA follows: TGTGCCTGTCGAACAGCGAACACTGAAGCTTTCTTT.

The chain combines TRBV5-1 with TRBJ2-7, with unresolved D. V was trimmed by 3 bases and J by 5 bases, leaving 12 bases between them. The CDR3 consists of 13 residues. Per germline, CDR1 SGHRS and CDR2 YFSETQ. As DNA, the CDR3 is TGCGCCAGCAGCTATCTTGGTGCCGACGAGCAGTACTTC. It is translated as CASSYLGADEQYF.

The chain links TRBV15 to TRBJ1-1; D ambiguous. The V gene's germline CDR1 is LNHNV and CDR2 YYDKDF (reference sequence). CDR3 size: 12 residues. Trimming pared 6 bases from V and 4 bases from J, leaving 9 bases between. This chain's CDR3 is CATRKVGTEAFF. DNA for the CDR3: TGTGCCACCAGGAAGGTCGGCACTGAAGCTTTCTTT.

This clone was counted only a few times. This chain connects TRBV27 to TRBJ2-1; unclear D gene. The CDR3 length is 15 residues. Germline CDR1 MNHEY, CDR2 SMNVEV (reference sequence). Trimming left V 3 bases short and J 7 bases short, with 16 bases between. CDR3 in amino acids: CASSFGVTGGNEQFF. Written as DNA, the CDR3 is TGTGCCAGCAGTTTCGGAGTGACGGGTGGGAATGAGCAGTTCTTC.

This clone was found a few times. A much bigger clone sits one base away, suggesting this may be a read error. The chain links TRBV7-2 to TRBJ2-7; D not resolved. The V gene lost 5 bases and the J gene lost 3 bases, with 8 bases spanning the gap. CDR1 is SGHTA and CDR2 is FQGNSA in the germline V gene. The CDR3 extends over 12 amino acids. CDR3: CASSQDSYEQYF. DNA for the CDR3: TGTGCCAGCAGCCAAGATAGCTACGAGCAGTACTTC.

This clone was recorded once. CDR3 sequence reads: CASRPIAPSSGNTIYF. The CDR3, as DNA: TGCGCCAGCAGACCCATCGCACCGAGCTCTGGAAACACCATATATTTT. V usage is TRBV4-1 and J usage is TRBJ1-3; D gene unclear. V was cut by 6 bases and J by 0 bases, with 15 bases left in between. The germline V gene has CDR1 MGHRA and CDR2 YSYEKL. This CDR3 region has 16 residues.

The chain uses TRBV6-5 and TRBJ2-3, with D perhaps matching TRBD2 (5 bases). Trimming left V 7 bases short and J 1 base short, with 9 bases between. The CDR3 spans 13 residues. Germline V CDR1 and CDR2: MNHEY, SVGAGI. CDR3 in amino acids: CASIVRGTDTQYF. The CDR3 DNA reads TGTGCCAGCATTGTGCGGGGCACAGATACGCAGTATTTT.

The chain uses TRBV7-6 and TRBJ1-1, with 11 bases aligning to TRBD1. Per germline, CDR1 SGHVS and CDR2 FNYEAQ. The CDR3 covers 17 residues. V gave up 2 bases and J gave up 2 bases; unmatched junction bases: 7. CDR3 region: CASSLTRTGGQNTEAFF. As DNA, the CDR3 is TGTGCCAGCAGCTTAACCCGGACAGGGGGCCAAAACACTGAAGCTTTCTTT.

This clone was recorded many times. The chain combines TRBV19 with TRBJ2-1; tentatively, D is TRBD2 (6 bases). Germline V gene lookup returns CDR1 LNHDA and CDR2 SQIVND (reference sequence). The CDR3 is 16 residues long. The V and J ends lost 5 bases and 0 bases respectively, with 14 bases between them. The CDR3 DNA reads TGTGCCAGTAGTGGGATAGCGGTCTACTCCTACAATGAGCAGTTCTTC. The encoded protein is CASSGIAVYSYNEQFF. The variable domain in full, completed from reference TRBV19 and TRBJ2-1, reads DGGITQSPKYLFRKEGQNVTLSCEQNLNHDAMYWYRQDPGQGLRLIYYSQIVNDFQKGDIAEGYSVSREKKESFPLTVTSAQKNPTAFYLCASSGIAVYSYNEQFFGPGTRLTVL.

CDR3 protein: CASSSLGNEQFF. CDR3 DNA sequence: TGTGCCAGCAGTTCTCTGGGCAATGAGCAGTTCTTC. J is TRBJ2-1 and V is TRBV6-5; D is undetermined. This CDR3 has 12 residues. In germline, CDR1 is MNHEY, CDR2 SVGAGI. Trimming pared 4 bases from V and 6 bases from J, leaving 7 bases between.

CDR3 sequence: CASSDRDSYEQYF. CDR3 bases: TGTGCCAGCAGCGATCGGGACTCCTACGAGCAGTACTTC. This chain connects TRBV7-6 to TRBJ2-7, with D possibly matching TRBD2 (5 bases). The CDR3 length is 13 residues. V lost 5 bases to trimming and J lost 0 bases, with 8 bases between them. CDR1 SGHVS and CDR2 FNYEAQ come from the germline V gene. The whole variable domain, filled in from reference TRBV7-6 and TRBJ2-7, reads GAGVSQSPRYKVTKRGQDVALRCDPISGHVSLYWYRQALGQGPEFLTYFNYEAQQDKSGLPNDRFSAERPEGSISTLTIQRTEQRDSAMYRCASSDRDSYEQYFGPGTRLTVT.